Below are 17 T cell receptor beta chains sequenced from a single sample in a study of OX40 agonist ivuxolimab in advanced cancers. Here immunoSEQ multiplex PCR was the method, and the copy in TCRdb shows in-frame clones only, minus some. This table has tens of thousands of clones, roughly 90% appearing once. Sequencing used CD4+ or CD8+ T cells sorted from blood, obtained in a trial of the OX40 agonist ivuxolimab. The receptor source for this set is an adult with an advanced solid tumor such as melanoma, head and neck, liver or kidney cancer.

The chain uses TRBV5-4 and TRBJ1-6, with a weak D call TRBD1 (5 bases). The CDR3 length is 15 residues. Trimming stripped 0 bases from V and 9 bases from J, with 13 bases between. CDR1 SGHNT and CDR2 YYREEE come from the germline V gene (reference sequence). CDR3 coding DNA: TGTGCCAGCAGCTTGGAGTCGGGGGGAGGTTCACCCCTCCACTTT. Its protein product is CASSLESGGGSPLHF. Variable domain in full (rest from reference TRBV5-4 and TRBJ1-6): ETGVTQSPTHLIKTRGQQVTLRCSSQSGHNTVSWYQQALGQGPQFIFQYYREEENGRGNFPPRFSGLQFPNYSSELNVNALELDDSALYLCASSLESGGGSPLHFGNGTRLTVT.

The J gene is TRBJ1-6, the V gene TRBV15; no definite D call. Germline V gene data show CDR1 as LNHNV and CDR2 as YYDKDF (reference sequence). Trimming removed 1 base at V and 6 bases at J, with 4 bases between. This CDR3 has 13 amino acids. CDR3: CATSRVTNSPLHF. The CDR3, as DNA: TGTGCCACCAGCAGAGTTACTAATTCACCCCTCCACTTT. Using reference TRBV15 and TRBJ1-6 for the parts outside the CDR3, the full variable domain is DAMVIQNPRYQVTQFGKPVTLSCSQTLNHNVMYWYQQKSSQAPKLLFHYYDKDFNNEADTPDNFQSRRPNTSFCFLDIRSPGLGDTAMYLCATSRVTNSPLHFGNGTRLTVT.

The J gene is TRBJ2-7, the V gene TRBV6-6; 9 positions agree with TRBD1. This CDR3 comprises 15 residues. The V gene end was trimmed by 5 bases and the J gene end by 2 bases; junction bases not matched to a gene: 7. Germline loops: CDR1 MNHNY, CDR2 SVGAGI (reference sequence). CDR3 amino acids: CASSPRWTGAYEQYF. CDR3 DNA: TGTGCCAGCAGTCCTCGATGGACAGGGGCCTACGAGCAGTACTTC.

The chain links TRBV11-2 to TRBJ1-1; possibly TRBD1 for D (6 bases). Germline V lookup: CDR1 SGHAT, CDR2 FQNNGV. The CDR3 runs 14 residues. The germline V and J ends were trimmed by 7 bases and 5 bases, with 17 bases remaining between them. The CDR3 loop is CASTARGGHTEAFF. As DNA, the CDR3 is TGTGCCAGCACCGCCCGGGGGGGACATACTGAAGCTTTCTTT.

This clone has more than one count but fewer than ten. The gene calls are TRBV28 and TRBJ1-4, with D perhaps TRBD1 (5 bases). V was shortened by 2 bases and J by 3 bases, with 7 bases between the two germline ends. This CDR3 is 14 amino acids long. Germline V CDR1 and CDR2: MDHEN, SYDVKM. CDR3 amino acids: CASSLRGANEKLFF. The CDR3 DNA is TGTGCCAGCAGTTTAAGGGGAGCTAATGAAAAACTGTTTTTT.

The V gene is TRBV6-6, the J gene TRBJ2-1; tentatively, D is TRBD2 (6 bases). V lost 7 bases to trimming and J lost 7 bases, with 20 bases between them. Looked up from germline, CDR1 is MNHNY and CDR2 is SVGAGI (reference sequence). This CDR3 is built from 15 residues. The CDR3 DNA is TGTGCCAGCACCTCTGAGTTTCGCGGGGCGAATGAGCAGTTCTTC. Translated, it gives CASTSEFRGANEQFF.

This chain links TRBV11-3 with TRBJ2-1, with 7 bases lining up with TRBD2. The CDR3 sequence is 15 residues long. The trim removed 6 bases at V and 8 bases at J, leaving 13 bases unmatched. The germline gives CDR1 SGHNT, CDR2 YENEEA. CDR3 amino acids: CASRRSGWIGDEQFF. As DNA, the CDR3 is TGTGCCAGCAGACGTAGCGGGTGGATCGGAGATGAGCAGTTCTTC.

This CDR3 reads CASSEARGGTDTQYF. The CDR3 DNA follows: TGTGCCAGCAGTGAGGCTAGAGGGGGTACAGATACGCAGTATTTT. This chain joins TRBV6-4 and TRBJ2-3; D perhaps matches TRBD1 (6 bases). Germline CDR1 is MRHNA and CDR2 is SNTAGT. V was pared by 3 bases and J by 3 bases, with 13 bases between. The length of the CDR3 is 15 residues.

The J gene is TRBJ1-5, the V gene TRBV9; D is unresolved. The length of the CDR3 is 14 residues. With 1 base removed from V and 0 bases from J, the gap between germline ends came to 5 bases. The germline V gene encodes CDR1 SGDLS and CDR2 YYNGEE. CDR3 sequence (DNA): TGTGCCAGCAGCGTATGGGGTAGCAATCAGCCCCAGCATTTT. Translating gives CASSVWGSNQPQHF.

The rearrangement uses TRBV7-3 and TRBJ2-6; D ambiguous. In germline, CDR1 is SGHTA, CDR2 FQGTGA. V lost 0 bases and J lost 0, with 21 bases in between. CDR3 length: 21 residues. The CDR3, as DNA: TGTGCCAGCAGCTTAACCGCTAGTCCCTTTTTCGCCTTCTCTGGGGCCAACGTCCTGACTTTC. Encoded protein: CASSLTASPFFAFSGANVLTF.

The chain is built from TRBV7-8 and TRBJ2-3, with no clear D. V lost 1 base, J lost 1 base, and 6 bases lay in between. The CDR3 covers 14 residues. Germline V gene lookup returns CDR1 SGHVS and CDR2 FQNEAQ. The CDR3 here is CASSLEHRTDTQYF. CDR3 DNA sequence: TGTGCCAGCAGCTTAGAACACCGCACAGATACGCAGTATTTT.

The rearrangement links TRBV4-3 to TRBJ2-7, with 8 bases matching TRBD2. CDR1 is LGHNA, CDR2 YSLEER, per germline. The junction had 10 bases not matched to a gene; V was cut back by 0 bases and J by 6 bases. CDR3 length equals 16 residues. DNA of the CDR3: TGCGCCAGCAGCCAAGATCCGACCCTAGCGGGTAGCGAGCAGTACTTC. This encodes CASSQDPTLAGSEQYF.

This clone has just one count. The J gene is TRBJ2-5, the V gene TRBV18, with 13 bases that match TRBD2. This CDR3 is built from 16 residues. V was pared by 0 bases and J by 5 bases, with 3 bases of the junction left unmatched. CDR1 and CDR2 from the germline V gene are KGHSH and LQKENI. CDR3 nucleotides: TGTGCCAGCTCACCACCCGGGACTAGCGGGACGGAGACCCAGTACTTC. This gives the protein CASSPPGTSGTETQYF.

This chain joins TRBV7-8 and TRBJ2-4, with 7 bases aligning to TRBD2. The CDR3 has 13 residues. The V gene end was trimmed by 5 bases and the J gene end by 7 bases; junction bases not matched to a gene: 5. Germline V gene sequence: CDR1 SGHVS, CDR2 FQNEAQ. The CDR3 loop reads CASSSVGGNIQYF. The CDR3 DNA follows: TGTGCCAGCAGCAGTGTGGGGGGGAACATTCAGTACTTC.

The chain recombines TRBV19 with TRBJ1-2, with D perhaps TRBD1 (5 bases). The CDR3 loop spans 14 amino acids. The V end lost 5 bases, the J end lost 6 bases, and 16 bases lay between the germline ends. CDR1 is LNHDA and CDR2 is SQIVND in the germline V gene (reference sequence). CDR3 sequence reads: CASSARQTPDGYTF. DNA of the CDR3: TGTGCCAGTAGTGCCCGACAGACACCAGATGGCTACACCTTC.

This clone has just one count. The gene calls are TRBV11-2 and TRBJ2-5; perhaps D is TRBD1 or TRBD2 (5 bases each). The CDR3 covers 13 residues. Germline-derived CDR1 and CDR2 are SGHAT and FQNNGV. Between the trimmed V and J ends, which lost 5 bases and 4 bases, there was a span of 11 bases. The CDR3 reads CASSVGPLETQYF. CDR3 DNA sequence: TGTGCCAGCAGCGTGGGACCGCTAGAGACCCAGTACTTC. The entire variable domain, with the rest obtained from reference TRBV11-2 and TRBJ2-5, is as follows: EAGVAQSPRYKIIEKRQSVAFWCNPISGHATLYWYQQILGQGPKLLIQFQNNGVVDDSQLPKDRFSAERLKGVDSTLKIQPAKLEDSAVYLCASSVGPLETQYFGPGTRLLVL.

The chain recombines TRBV18 with TRBJ2-7; 8 bases line up with TRBD1. Germline V gives CDR1 KGHSH, CDR2 LQKENI. The CDR3 covers 15 residues. V shed 3 bases and J 1 base; nucleotides not matched to a gene: 5. As DNA, the CDR3 is TGTGCCAGCTCACCCAGGCAGGGGGCTTCCTACGAGCAGTACTTC. This sequence encodes CASSPRQGASYEQYF.